These 5 T cell receptor beta chains share one sample of origin, sequenced in a study of early T cells in non-severe SARS-CoV-2 infection. TCRdb fed the 5' RACE reads into MiXCR, producing one record per CDR3 protein. This sample has roughly 120,000 distinct CDR3 sequences, with about 15% found just once. Material for sequencing was whole blood. These receptors originate from an adult who was a healthcare worker with PCR-confirmed SARS-CoV-2 infection or an uninfected control (not recorded which).

In its sample, this clonotype was seen a few times. The CDR3 reads CAVRRGTGRTDTQYF. The CDR3 region has the DNA TGTGCAGTAAGAAGAGGGACAGGGAGAACAGATACGCAGTATTTT. The chain employs TRBV12-3 or TRBV12-4 and TRBJ2-3, with 9 bases lining up with TRBD1. The CDR3 covers 15 residues.

This clonotype has only a few counts. The V call is TRBV3-1, the J call TRBJ2-4; D is possibly TRBD2 (5 bases). This CDR3 spans 16 amino acids. CDR1 and CDR2 (germline): LGHDT, YNNKEL (reference sequence). The V gene lost 1 base and the J gene lost 0 bases, with 10 bases spanning the gap. The CDR3 coding sequence is TGTGCCAGCAGCCAAGCGGCAGGACTAGCCAAAAACATTCAGTACTTC. This codes for CASSQAAGLAKNIQYF. Based on the CDR3 plus reference TRBV3-1 and TRBJ2-4, the full variable domain is DTAVSQTPKYLVTQMGNDKSIKCEQNLGHDTMYWYKQDSKKFLKIMFSYNNKELIINETVPNRFSPKSPDKAHLNLHINSLELGDSAVYFCASSQAAGLAKNIQYFGAGTRLSVL.

This sequence joins TRBV10-3 and TRBJ1-1, with D unclear. This CDR3 region has 13 residues. V lost 7 bases and J lost 0, with 9 bases in between. The V gene's germline CDR1 is ENHRY and CDR2 SYGVKD. CDR3 loop: CAITNGMNTEAFF. The CDR3 DNA is TGTGCCATCACGAACGGGATGAACACTGAAGCTTTCTTT.

In this sample, this clonotype turned up many times. The chain's CDR3 is CANQDKNNQPQHF. The CDR3 DNA reads as TGTGCCAACCAGGACAAAAACAATCAGCCCCAGCATTTT. This chain joins TRBV27 and TRBJ1-5, with D maybe TRBD1 (5 bases). The V end lost 10 bases, the J end lost 3 bases, and 13 bases lay between the germline ends. This CDR3 has 13 residues. CDR1 and CDR2 (germline): MNHEY, SMNVEV (reference sequence).

This rearrangement joins TRBV20-1 to TRBJ2-6; D unresolved. This CDR3 has 17 amino acids. From germline, CDR1 is DFQATT and CDR2 SNEGSKA (reference sequence). The ends were cut back, 3 bases at V and 0 bases at J, with 15 bases in the middle. The CDR3 reads CSARGSSIRSGANVLTF. CDR3 coding DNA: TGCAGTGCTAGGGGGTCTTCTATCCGCTCTGGGGCCAACGTCCTGACTTTC.